The 7 T cell receptor beta chains reported below all come from one sample, sequenced in a study of blood T cell repertoires in COVID-19. TCRdb's copy holds only in-frame clones and misses some; the assay was immunoSEQ multiplex PCR. The data show tens of thousands of clones, 91% seen once. The sample taken for sequencing was peripheral blood. The receptors derive from a human donor with active COVID-19. The donor label of this sample is uncertain.

The chain links TRBV11-2 to TRBJ2-2, with 9 bases identical to TRBD2. The CDR3 is 19 amino acids. Germline values: CDR1 SGHAT, CDR2 FQNNGV. Trimming took 5 bases from V and 0 from J; bases not matched to a gene: 13. The DNA for the CDR3 is TGTGCCAGCAGCGTACGTCCGGCGGGGGGGCTGTCGAACACCGGGGAGCTGTTTTTT. Protein product: CASSVRPAGGLSNTGELFF.

This clone was observed a handful of times. The genes are TRBV14 and TRBJ2-2; possibly TRBD2 for D (5 bases). V lost 4 bases, J lost 7 bases, and 7 bases lay in between. The CDR3 covers 12 residues. Germline V gene data show CDR1 as SGHDN and CDR2 as FVKESK. CDR3 bases: TGTGCCAGCAGCCTGGAGGTCGGGGAGCTGTTTTTT. It specifies CASSLEVGELFF.

The chain is built from TRBV19 and TRBJ2-3; D is perhaps TRBD1 (6 bases). The CDR3 has 15 residues. V lost 6 bases, J lost 1 base, and 14 bases lay in between. In germline, CDR1 is LNHDA, CDR2 SQIVND (reference sequence). CDR3 in DNA: TGTGCCAGTAGCAATGACAGGTCCGGCACAGATACGCAGTATTTT. Translating it yields CASSNDRSGTDTQYF. Full variable domain (rest looked up from reference TRBV19 and TRBJ2-3): DGGITQSPKYLFRKEGQNVTLSCEQNLNHDAMYWYRQDPGQGLRLIYYSQIVNDFQKGDIAEGYSVSREKKESFPLTVTSAQKNPTAFYLCASSNDRSGTDTQYFGPGTRLTVL.

The chain links TRBV5-1 to TRBJ2-5; D remains ambiguous. The germline CDR1 and CDR2 sequences are SGHRS and YFSETQ. The CDR3 is 15 amino acids. The ends were cut back, 2 bases at V and 1 base at J, with 12 bases in the middle. The CDR3 region is CASSLITNTQETQYF. CDR3 nucleotide sequence: TGCGCCAGCAGCTTAATAACTAATACCCAAGAGACCCAGTACTTC.

This chain uses TRBV4-2 with TRBJ2-1; D gene unclear. CDR1 is LGHNA and CDR2 is YNFKEQ in the germline V gene. The CDR3 is 17 amino acids. V lost 1 base and J 4 bases, leaving 17 bases between the germline ends. CDR3 residues: CASSQAFPVTRYNEQFF. CDR3 sequence (DNA): TGTGCCAGCAGCCAAGCTTTCCCAGTCACCAGATACAATGAGCAGTTCTTC.

The CDR3 DNA reads TGTGCCAGCAGCGTCCAGGGGGCTGGTACAGATACGCAGTATTTT. Its protein product is CASSVQGAGTDTQYF. The chain employs TRBV9 and TRBJ2-3; 8 bases match TRBD1. Germline assignment: CDR1 SGDLS and CDR2 YYNGEE. The CDR3 is 15 residues long. Germline trimming cut 2 bases from V and 3 bases from J; bases unmatched to any gene: 5.

This rearrangement joins TRBV5-4 to TRBJ2-7, with D maybe TRBD1 (6 bases). CDR1 SGHNT and CDR2 YYREEE come from the germline V gene (reference sequence). The CDR3 contains 13 residues. V lost 4 bases and J 2 bases, leaving 10 bases between the germline ends. CDR3 sequence (DNA): TGTGCCAGCAGCCCCCGGGACACCTACGAGCAGTACTTC. Its translation: CASSPRDTYEQYF.